These 23 T cell receptor beta chains were sequenced from one sample in a study of human T cells and chemical hapten exposure. Noted time point: patch test 1, 2 weeks after DPC sensitization. Treatment here: therapeutic diphenylcyclopropenone sensitization with weekly scalp DPC. Each CDR3 protein gets one entry after TCRdb re-called the RACE reads with MiXCR. The data show 300,000 to 450,000 distinct CDR3 sequences, approximately 5.1% seen once. This material consisted of whole blood, taken in connection with sensitization to the hapten diphenylcyclopropenone (DPC). These receptors were collected from a woman aged 45 to 65 with alopecia areata. Some clones in this sample may be carry-over from other donors' samples.

There are a few counts of this clonotype. The V call is TRBV18, the J call TRBJ2-6; D call uncertain. The V gene lost 3 bases and the J gene lost 8 bases, with 8 bases spanning the gap. CDR3 length: 13 residues. Germline CDR1 reads KGHSH; CDR2 reads LQKENI. The CDR3 DNA is TGTGCCAGCTCACCTGATGGTACCAACGTCCTGACTTTC. Protein: CASSPDGTNVLTF. Using reference TRBV18 and TRBJ2-6 for the parts outside the CDR3, the full variable domain is NAGVMQNPRHLVRRRGQEARLRCSPMKGHSHVYWYRQLPEEGLKFMVYLQKENIIDESGMPKERFSAEFPKEGPSILRIQQVVRGDSAAYFCASSPDGTNVLTFGAGSRLTVL.

This clonotype occurred many times. V and J are TRBV27 and TRBJ1-2, with a tentative D call TRBD1 (6 bases). The CDR3 sequence is 15 residues long. CDR1 and CDR2 (germline): MNHEY, SMNVEV (reference sequence). Trimming shortened V by 2 bases and J by 8 bases, and 18 bases separated the two germline ends. CDR3 residues: CASSLKGVGREGYTF. CDR3 nucleotides: TGTGCCAGCAGTTTAAAGGGGGTCGGGCGAGAGGGCTACACCTTC.

Of note for this clonotype: This could be a read error, since a much larger clone is one nucleotide away. This chain uses TRBV7-2 with TRBJ1-2, with D unresolved. The CDR3 loop spans 15 amino acids. Germline CDR1 SGHTA, CDR2 FQGNSA. V gave up 4 bases and J gave up 4 bases, with 16 bases separating them. The CDR3 sequence: CASSYSSRAVYGYTF. In nucleotides, the CDR3 is TGTGCCAGCAGCTACTCCTCAAGGGCCGTCTATGGCTACACCTTC.

A few counts support this clonotype. The rearrangement uses TRBV12-5 and TRBJ2-7; 7 bases match TRBD1. This CDR3 region has 15 residues. Unmatched junction bases numbered 15, after V lost 7 bases and J lost 6 bases. The germline V gene has CDR1 LGHNT and CDR2 FRNRAP. The CDR3 sequence: CASVRDSPRAVEQYF. The CDR3 DNA reads TGTGCTAGTGTTCGGGACAGTCCTCGGGCCGTCGAGCAGTACTTC. The full variable domain, with the rest looked up from reference TRBV12-5 and TRBJ2-7, is DARVTQTPRHKVTEMGQEVTMRCQPILGHNTVFWYRQTMMQGLELLAYFRNRAPLDDSGMPKDRFSAEMPDATLATLKIQPSEPRDSAVYFCASVRDSPRAVEQYFGPGTRLTVT.

This clonotype appeared many times. V usage is TRBV13 and J usage is TRBJ2-3, with 7 bases lining up with TRBD2. This CDR3 is 17 amino acids long. Germline-derived CDR1 and CDR2 are PRHDT and FYEKMQ (reference sequence). The junction had 17 bases not matched to a gene; V was cut back by 5 bases and J by 6 bases. The CDR3 nucleotides are TGTGCCAGCAGCCCCACCCGCCTGGGCGGGGGAGGGGATACGCAGTATTTT. Its translation: CASSPTRLGGGGDTQYF.

This clonotype was detected ten times or more. The chain is built from TRBV29-1 and TRBJ1-4; D is ambiguous. In germline, CDR1 is SQVTM, CDR2 ANQGSEA. This CDR3 has 11 residues. V lost 3 bases and J 6 bases, leaving 5 bases between the germline ends. The CDR3 nucleotides are TGCAGCGTTGAGGGAGATGAAAAACTGTTTTTT. Protein sequence: CSVEGDEKLFF.

This clonotype was picked up a small number of times. V gene TRBV7-2 combines with J gene TRBJ2-7; D is undetermined. The germline V gene encodes CDR1 SGHTA and CDR2 FQGNSA. With 5 bases removed from V and 9 bases from J, the gap between germline ends came to 14 bases. This CDR3 spans 12 amino acids. CDR3 DNA sequence: TGTGCCAGCAGCGTGCCCCCTTCCGGGCAGTACTTC. This encodes CASSVPPSGQYF.

In its sample, this clonotype was seen many times. The rearrangement joins TRBV29-1 to TRBJ2-2; no clear D. Between the trimmed V and J ends, which lost 0 bases and 2 bases, there was a span of 7 bases. The CDR3 is 14 residues long. Germline loops: CDR1 SQVTM, CDR2 ANQGSEA. The CDR3 is CSVEEPLNTGELFF. The CDR3 region has the DNA TGCAGCGTTGAAGAGCCCCTAAACACCGGGGAGCTGTTTTTT.

Many counts were recorded for this clonotype. This chain uses TRBV28 with TRBJ2-3, with 8 bases aligning to TRBD2. This CDR3 is 14 amino acids long. CDR1 MDHEN and CDR2 SYDVKM come from the germline V gene. Trimming removed 5 bases from V and 7 bases from J; junction bases left unmatched: 8. CDR3 amino acids: CASSPRSGTNTQYF. The CDR3 region has the DNA TGTGCCAGCAGTCCCCGTAGCGGGACGAATACGCAGTATTTT. Full variable domain (outside the CDR3, taken from reference TRBV28 and TRBJ2-3): DVKVTQSSRYLVKRTGEKVFLECVQDMDHENMFWYRQDPGLGLRLIYFSYDVKMKEKGDIPEGYSVSREKKERFSLILESASTNQTSMYLCASSPRSGTNTQYFGPGTRLTVL.

The chain is built from TRBV9 and TRBJ2-7; 7 positions match TRBD2. Germline V lookup: CDR1 SGDLS, CDR2 YYNGEE. The CDR3 length is 15 residues. V shed 0 bases, J shed 4 bases, and the junction held 7 bases outside the gene matches. The CDR3 loop reads CASSVGASGQYEQYF. The CDR3 bases are TGTGCCAGCAGCGTAGGGGCTAGCGGACAATACGAGCAGTACTTC. The entire variable domain, with the rest obtained from reference TRBV9 and TRBJ2-7, is as follows: DSGVTQTPKHLITATGQRVTLRCSPRSGDLSVYWYQQSLDQGLQFLIQYYNGEERAKGNILERFSAQQFPDLHSELNLSSLELGDSALYFCASSVGASGQYEQYFGPGTRLTVT.

The table lists this clonotype with many counts. The chain employs TRBV11-2 and TRBJ2-2; 9 bases fit TRBD1. The CDR3 runs to 14 residues. V lost 5 bases and J lost 7; bases outside the gene matches: 5. Germline loops: CDR1 SGHAT, CDR2 FQNNGV. The CDR3 here is CASSQGTGLGELFF. CDR3 nucleotides: TGTGCCAGCAGCCAAGGGACAGGGCTCGGGGAGCTGTTTTTT.

This clonotype was seen repeatedly, ten times or more. The genes are TRBV29-1 and TRBJ1-2; perhaps TRBD1 as D (5 bases). The CDR3 is 11 amino acids. Trimming stripped 8 bases from V and 3 bases from J, with 10 bases between. CDR1 SQVTM and CDR2 ANQGSEA come from the germline V gene. This CDR3 is CSPGTDYGYTF. CDR3 DNA: TGCAGCCCAGGGACCGACTATGGCTACACCTTC.

This clonotype was found many times. The chain has TRBV12-3 or TRBV12-4 and TRBJ2-6, with D possibly being TRBD2 (6 bases). The CDR3 runs 15 residues. V lost 9 bases and J 3 bases, leaving 15 bases between the germline ends. CDR3 sequence reads: CASRPSGDGANVLTF. The CDR3 nucleotides read TGTGCCAGTAGGCCCTCGGGGGATGGGGCCAACGTCCTGACTTTC.

V is TRBV7-9 and J is TRBJ1-1, with 7 bases matching TRBD1. Germline V lookup: CDR1 SEHNR, CDR2 FQNEAQ (reference sequence). The CDR3 totals 15 residues. J was trimmed by 1 base and V by 2 bases; bases with no gene match: 4. CDR3 residues: CASSLMGTANTEAFF. CDR3 bases: TGTGCCAGCAGCTTAATGGGGACAGCGAACACTGAAGCTTTCTTT.

The chain combines TRBV27 with TRBJ2-1, with TRBD1 matching 9 bases. The germline gives CDR1 MNHEY, CDR2 SMNVEV (reference sequence). The V segment lost 4 bases and the J segment 5 bases; nucleotides outside the gene matches: 6. The CDR3 has 15 residues. In nucleotides, the CDR3 is TGTGCCAGCAGTTGGGGACAGGGTCTCCACAATGAGCAGTTCTTC. This translates into CASSWGQGLHNEQFF.

The chain is built from TRBV6-2 or TRBV6-3 and TRBJ2-1, with 14 bases identical to TRBD2. CDR1 and CDR2 from the germline V gene are MNHEY and SVGEGT. Trimming cost V 6 bases and J 8 bases; bases outside gene matches: 15. This CDR3 is built from 18 residues. CDR3 loop: CASRSLPGLAGERDEQFF. CDR3 coding DNA: TGTGCCAGCAGGTCCCTGCCGGGACTAGCGGGAGAACGGGATGAGCAGTTCTTC.

This clonotype was found many times. J is TRBJ2-7 and V is TRBV7-9, with TRBD2 identical over 10 bases. V shed 5 bases and J 4 bases; nucleotides not matched to a gene: 11. The CDR3 sequence is 16 residues long. CDR1 SEHNR and CDR2 FQNEAQ come from the germline V gene (reference sequence). This CDR3 is CASSPAQRGGWYEQYF. The CDR3 region has the DNA TGTGCCAGCAGCCCTGCGCAGCGGGGGGGCTGGTACGAGCAGTACTTC.

This chain links TRBV7-2 with TRBJ2-7; no definite D call. V was cut by 3 bases and J by 3 bases, with 12 bases left in between. Germline lookup yields CDR1 SGHTA and CDR2 FQGNSA. The CDR3 totals 14 residues. The CDR3 DNA follows: TGTGCCAGCAGCTTGGCCCCGGACCGCTACGAGCAGTACTTC. Protein: CASSLAPDRYEQYF.

This clonotype showed up just a few times. This chain uses TRBV16 with TRBJ1-6, with D possibly TRBD1 on 5 matching bases. CDR1 KGHSY and CDR2 FQNENV come from the germline V gene. This CDR3 comprises 16 residues. The ends were cut back, 0 bases at V and 10 bases at J, with 16 bases in the middle. The CDR3 DNA is TGTGCCAGCAGCCAATCGGGGGGGTCCCCGGGATCACCCCTCCACTTT. This gives the protein CASSQSGGSPGSPLHF.

The chain is built from TRBV27 and TRBJ2-7, with D possibly being TRBD1 (5 bases). Per germline, CDR1 MNHEY and CDR2 SMNVEV (reference sequence). V was pared by 7 bases and J by 13 bases, with 17 bases between. CDR3 length: 11 residues. This CDR3 reads CASTLWKTEYF. The DNA of the CDR3 is TGTGCCAGCACTCTCTGGAAGACAGAATACTTC.

This clonotype was recorded a few times. This sequence joins TRBV6-1 and TRBJ1-1, with 11 bases lining up with TRBD1. The J segment lost 5 bases and the V segment lost 7 bases, leaving 6 bases of the junction unmatched. There are 14 residues in the CDR3. Germline loops: CDR1 MNHNS, CDR2 SASEGT. The CDR3 bases are TGTGCCAGCATTCGGACAGGGGGCGCGACTGAAGCTTTCTTT. Protein sequence: CASIRTGGATEAFF.

This clonotype has more than one count but fewer than ten. CDR3 protein: CASSPRGLAAKNIQYF. CDR3 DNA: TGTGCCAGCAGCCCCCGAGGCCTAGCGGCCAAAAACATTCAGTACTTC. The chain combines TRBV2 with TRBJ2-4; the D gene is possibly TRBD2 (6 bases). Trimming stripped 6 bases from V and 1 base from J, with 16 bases between. The CDR3 is 16 amino acids. Germline V gives CDR1 SNHLY, CDR2 FYNNEI.

This clonotype was detected ten times or more. J is TRBJ2-3 and V is TRBV6-5; D is perhaps TRBD2 (7 bases). The V gene's germline CDR1 is MNHEY and CDR2 SVGAGI. Trimming shortened V by 2 bases and J by 5 bases, and 14 bases separated the two germline ends. This CDR3 has 15 residues. The CDR3 nucleotides read TGTGCCAGCAGTTACGTGGGGGGGCAAGGAGATACGCAGTATTTT. Translated: CASSYVGGQGDTQYF.